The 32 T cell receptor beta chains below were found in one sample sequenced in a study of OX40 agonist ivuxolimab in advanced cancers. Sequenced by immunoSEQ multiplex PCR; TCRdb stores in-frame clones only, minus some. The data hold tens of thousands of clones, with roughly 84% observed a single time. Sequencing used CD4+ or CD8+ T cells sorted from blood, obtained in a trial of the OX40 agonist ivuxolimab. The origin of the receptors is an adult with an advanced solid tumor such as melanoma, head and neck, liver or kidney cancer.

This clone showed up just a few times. CDR3 residues: CASSDRGDSPLHF. CDR3 nucleotide sequence: TGTGCCAGCAGTGACAGGGGTGATTCACCCCTCCACTTT. This sequence joins TRBV2 and TRBJ1-6; tentatively, D is TRBD1 (6 bases). V lost 3 bases and J 8 bases, leaving 8 bases between the germline ends. CDR1 is SNHLY and CDR2 is FYNNEI in the germline V gene. This CDR3 comprises 13 residues.

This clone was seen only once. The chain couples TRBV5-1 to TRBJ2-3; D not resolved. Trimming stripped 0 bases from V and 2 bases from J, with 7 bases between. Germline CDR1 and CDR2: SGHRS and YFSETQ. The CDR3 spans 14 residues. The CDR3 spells CASSLGGVTDTQYF. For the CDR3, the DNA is TGCGCCAGCAGCTTGGGTGGGGTCACAGATACGCAGTATTTT.

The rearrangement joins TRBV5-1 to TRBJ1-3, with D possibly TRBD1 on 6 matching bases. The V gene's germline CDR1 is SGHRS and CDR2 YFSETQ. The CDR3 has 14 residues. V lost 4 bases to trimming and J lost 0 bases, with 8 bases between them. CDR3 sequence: CASSLDSSGNTIYF. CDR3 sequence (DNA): TGCGCCAGCAGCCTGGACAGCTCTGGAAACACCATATATTTT. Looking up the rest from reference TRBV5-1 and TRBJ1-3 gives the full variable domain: KAGVTQTPRYLIKTRGQQVTLSCSPISGHRSVSWYQQTPGQGLQFLFEYFSETQRNKGNFPGRFSGRQFSNSRSEMNVSTLELGDSALYLCASSLDSSGNTIYFGEGSWLTVV.

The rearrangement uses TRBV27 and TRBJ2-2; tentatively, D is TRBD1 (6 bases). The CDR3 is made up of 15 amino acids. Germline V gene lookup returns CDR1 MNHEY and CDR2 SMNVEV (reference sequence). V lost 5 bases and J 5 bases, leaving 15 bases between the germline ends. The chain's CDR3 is CASSPLTGYTGELFF. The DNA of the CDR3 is TGTGCCAGCAGTCCCCTGACAGGTTATACCGGGGAGCTGTTTTTT.

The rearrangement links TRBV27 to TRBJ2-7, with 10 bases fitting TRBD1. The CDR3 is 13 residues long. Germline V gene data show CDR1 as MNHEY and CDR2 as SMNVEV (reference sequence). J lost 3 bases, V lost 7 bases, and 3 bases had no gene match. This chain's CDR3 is CASTRTGGYEQYF. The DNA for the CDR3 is TGTGCCAGCACCAGGACAGGGGGCTACGAGCAGTACTTC.

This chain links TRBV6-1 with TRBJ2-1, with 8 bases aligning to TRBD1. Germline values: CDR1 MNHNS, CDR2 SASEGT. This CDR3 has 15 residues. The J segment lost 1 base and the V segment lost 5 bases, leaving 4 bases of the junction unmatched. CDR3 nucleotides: TGTGCCAGCAGTACCACAGGGGGTTCCTACAATGAGCAGTTCTTC. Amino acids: CASSTTGGSYNEQFF.

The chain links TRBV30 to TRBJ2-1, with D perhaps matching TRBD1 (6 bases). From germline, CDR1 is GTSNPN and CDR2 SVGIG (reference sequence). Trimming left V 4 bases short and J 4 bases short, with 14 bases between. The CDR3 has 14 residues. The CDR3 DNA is TGTGCCTGGACCGGGGACATGGGGTACAATGAGCAGTTCTTC. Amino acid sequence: CAWTGDMGYNEQFF.

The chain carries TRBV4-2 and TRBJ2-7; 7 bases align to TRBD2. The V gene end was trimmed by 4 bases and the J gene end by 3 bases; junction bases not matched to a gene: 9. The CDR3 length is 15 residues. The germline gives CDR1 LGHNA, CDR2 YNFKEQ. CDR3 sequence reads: CASSPTRGGDYEQYF. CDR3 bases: TGTGCCAGCAGCCCAACGCGGGGAGGGGACTACGAGCAGTACTTC.

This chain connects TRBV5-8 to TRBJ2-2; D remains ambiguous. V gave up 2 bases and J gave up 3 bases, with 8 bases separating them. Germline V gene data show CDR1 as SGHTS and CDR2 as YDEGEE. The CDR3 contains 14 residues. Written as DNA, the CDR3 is TGTGCCAGCAGCTTAAAGGGTTACACCGGGGAGCTGTTTTTT. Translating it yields CASSLKGYTGELFF.

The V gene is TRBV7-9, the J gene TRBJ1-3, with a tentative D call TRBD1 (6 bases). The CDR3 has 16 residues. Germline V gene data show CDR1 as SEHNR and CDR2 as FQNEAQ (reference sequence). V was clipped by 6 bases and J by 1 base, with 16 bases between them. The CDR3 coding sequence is TGTGCCAGCAGACCAAAGGACAGATTGTCTGGAAACACCATATATTTT. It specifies CASRPKDRLSGNTIYF.

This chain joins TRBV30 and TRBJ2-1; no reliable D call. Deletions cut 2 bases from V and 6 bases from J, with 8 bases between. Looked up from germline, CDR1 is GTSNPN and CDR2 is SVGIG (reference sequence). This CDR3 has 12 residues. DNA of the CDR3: TGTGCCTGGAGTCTCTACCGCAATGAGCAGTTCTTC. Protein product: CAWSLYRNEQFF.

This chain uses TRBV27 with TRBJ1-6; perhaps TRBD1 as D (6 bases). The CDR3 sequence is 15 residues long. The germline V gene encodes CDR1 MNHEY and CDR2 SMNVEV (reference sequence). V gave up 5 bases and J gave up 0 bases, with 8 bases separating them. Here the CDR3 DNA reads TGTGCCAGCAGTGCGGGGGCCTCCTATAATTCACCCCTCCACTTT. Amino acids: CASSAGASYNSPLHF.

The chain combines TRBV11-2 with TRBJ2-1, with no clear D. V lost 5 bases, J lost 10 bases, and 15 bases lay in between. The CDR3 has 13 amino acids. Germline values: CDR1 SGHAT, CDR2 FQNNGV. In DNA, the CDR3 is TGTGCCAGCAGCCCGGTGGGCCCGGAGGAGCAGTTCTTC. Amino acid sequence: CASSPVGPEEQFF.

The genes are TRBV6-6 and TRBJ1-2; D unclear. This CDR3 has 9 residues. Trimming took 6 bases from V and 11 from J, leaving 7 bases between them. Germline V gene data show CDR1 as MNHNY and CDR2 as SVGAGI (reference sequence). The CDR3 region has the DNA TGTGCCAGCAGCCTGAATTACACCTTC. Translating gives CASSLNYTF.

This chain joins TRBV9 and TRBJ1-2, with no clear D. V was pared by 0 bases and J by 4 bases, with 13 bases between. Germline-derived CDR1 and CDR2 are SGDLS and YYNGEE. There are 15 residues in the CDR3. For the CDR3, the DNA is TGTGCCAGCAGCGTAGAGGTCGGCGGTCCCTATGGCTACACCTTC. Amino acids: CASSVEVGGPYGYTF. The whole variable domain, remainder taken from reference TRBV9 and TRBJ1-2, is DSGVTQTPKHLITATGQRVTLRCSPRSGDLSVYWYQQSLDQGLQFLIQYYNGEERAKGNILERFSAQQFPDLHSELNLSSLELGDSALYFCASSVEVGGPYGYTFGSGTRLTVV.

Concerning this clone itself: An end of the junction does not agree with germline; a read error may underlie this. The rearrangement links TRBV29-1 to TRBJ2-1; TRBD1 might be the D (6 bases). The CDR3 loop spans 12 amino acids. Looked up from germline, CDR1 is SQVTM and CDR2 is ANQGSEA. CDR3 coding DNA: TGCAGCGACCGGGACACCTACAATGGGCAGTTCTTC. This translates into CSDRDTYNGQFF.

CDR3 in DNA: TGTGCCAGCAGGACCACGGGTTTAAGCTCCTATAATTCACCCCTCCACTTT. It yields the protein CASRTTGLSSYNSPLHF. V usage is TRBV2 and J usage is TRBJ1-6; D is undetermined. Germline V gene data show CDR1 as SNHLY and CDR2 as FYNNEI. The CDR3 has 17 residues. Trimming cost V 6 bases and J 0 bases, with 15 bases left between them.

The DNA for the CDR3 is TGTGCCAGCAGCTTACGTAGCGGGAGTTTCGATGAGCAGTTCTTC. Translated: CASSLRSGSFDEQFF. This chain connects TRBV5-4 to TRBJ2-1; 9 bases line up with TRBD2. CDR1 and CDR2 (germline): SGHNT, YYREEE (reference sequence). The CDR3 consists of 15 residues. V trimming: 2 bases; J trimming: 8 bases; junction bases outside the gene matches: 8.

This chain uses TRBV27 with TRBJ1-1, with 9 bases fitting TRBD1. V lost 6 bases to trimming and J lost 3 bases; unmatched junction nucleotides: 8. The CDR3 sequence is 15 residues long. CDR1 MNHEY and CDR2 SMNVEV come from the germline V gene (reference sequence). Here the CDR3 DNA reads TGTGCCAGCAGGGGACCGAGACAGGGGGACACTGAAGCTTTCTTT. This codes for CASRGPRQGDTEAFF.

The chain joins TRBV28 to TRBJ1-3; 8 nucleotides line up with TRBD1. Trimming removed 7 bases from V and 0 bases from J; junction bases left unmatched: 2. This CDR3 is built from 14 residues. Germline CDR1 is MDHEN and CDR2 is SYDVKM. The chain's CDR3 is CASKDRGSGNTIYF. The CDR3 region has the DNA TGTGCCAGCAAAGACAGGGGCTCTGGAAACACCATATATTTT.

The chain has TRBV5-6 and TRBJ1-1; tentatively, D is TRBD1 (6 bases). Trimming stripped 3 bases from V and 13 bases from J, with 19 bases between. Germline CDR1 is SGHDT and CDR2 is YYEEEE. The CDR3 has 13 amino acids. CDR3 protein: CASSSRRGRTDFF. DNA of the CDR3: TGTGCCAGCAGCTCCCGACGGGGGCGCACGGATTTCTTT.

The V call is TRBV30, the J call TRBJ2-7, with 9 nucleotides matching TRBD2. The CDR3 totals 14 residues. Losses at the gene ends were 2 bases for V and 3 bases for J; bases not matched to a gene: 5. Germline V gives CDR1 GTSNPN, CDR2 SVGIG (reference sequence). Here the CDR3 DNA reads TGTGCCTGGAGTCGGCTAGCGGGGCACTACGAGCAGTACTTC. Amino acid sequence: CAWSRLAGHYEQYF.

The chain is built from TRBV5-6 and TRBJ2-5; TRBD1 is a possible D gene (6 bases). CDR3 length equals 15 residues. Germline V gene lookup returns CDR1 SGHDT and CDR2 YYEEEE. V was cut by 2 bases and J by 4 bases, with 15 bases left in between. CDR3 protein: CASSFRDTNGETQYF. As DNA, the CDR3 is TGTGCCAGCAGCTTCCGGGACACCAATGGAGAGACCCAGTACTTC.

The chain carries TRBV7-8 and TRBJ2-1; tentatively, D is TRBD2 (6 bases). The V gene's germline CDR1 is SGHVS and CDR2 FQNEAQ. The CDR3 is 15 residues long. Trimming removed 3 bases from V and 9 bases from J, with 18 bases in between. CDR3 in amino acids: CASSFFREVKAEQFF. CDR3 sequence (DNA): TGTGCCAGCAGCTTTTTCAGGGAGGTGAAGGCTGAGCAGTTCTTC.

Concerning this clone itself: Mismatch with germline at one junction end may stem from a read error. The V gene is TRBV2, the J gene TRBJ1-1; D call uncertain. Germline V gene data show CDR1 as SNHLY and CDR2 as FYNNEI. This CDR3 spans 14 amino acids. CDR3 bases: TGTGCCAGCAAAACCGGGCCCGGGAACGCTGAAGCTTTCTTT. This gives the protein CASKTGPGNAEAFF. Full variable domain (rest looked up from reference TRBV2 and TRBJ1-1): EPEVTQTPSHQVTQMGQEVILRCVPISNHLYFYWYRQILGQKVEFLVSFYNNEISEKSEIFDDQFSVERPDGSNFTLKIRSTKLEDSAMYFCASKTGPGNAEAFFGQGTRLTVV.

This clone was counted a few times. CDR3 loop: CASSQLRGTEAFF. Here the CDR3 DNA reads TGTGCCAGCAGCCAGTTGCGGGGAACTGAAGCTTTCTTT. The chain combines TRBV4-2 with TRBJ1-1; D is ambiguous. The V and J ends lost 3 bases and 5 bases respectively, with 10 bases between them. The CDR3 sequence is 13 residues long. CDR1 LGHNA and CDR2 YNFKEQ come from the germline V gene.

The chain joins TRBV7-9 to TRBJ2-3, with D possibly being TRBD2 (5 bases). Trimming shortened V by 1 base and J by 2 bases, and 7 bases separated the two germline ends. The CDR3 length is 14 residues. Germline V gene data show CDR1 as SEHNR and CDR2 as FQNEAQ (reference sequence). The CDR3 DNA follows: TGTGCCAGCAGCTTAGACGGGAACACAGATACGCAGTATTTT. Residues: CASSLDGNTDTQYF.

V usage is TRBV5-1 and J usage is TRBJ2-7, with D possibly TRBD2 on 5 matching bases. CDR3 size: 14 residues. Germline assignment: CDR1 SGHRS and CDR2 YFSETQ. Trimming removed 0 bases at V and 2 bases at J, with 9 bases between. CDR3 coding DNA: TGCGCCAGCAGCTTGGGGTACGGGACCTACGAGCAGTACTTC. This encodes CASSLGYGTYEQYF.

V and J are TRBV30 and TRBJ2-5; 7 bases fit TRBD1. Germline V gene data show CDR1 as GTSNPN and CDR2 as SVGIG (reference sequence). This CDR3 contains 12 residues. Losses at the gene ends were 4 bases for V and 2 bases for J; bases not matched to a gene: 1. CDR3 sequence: CAWTGQQETQYF. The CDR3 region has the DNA TGTGCCTGGACGGGACAGCAAGAGACCCAGTACTTC.

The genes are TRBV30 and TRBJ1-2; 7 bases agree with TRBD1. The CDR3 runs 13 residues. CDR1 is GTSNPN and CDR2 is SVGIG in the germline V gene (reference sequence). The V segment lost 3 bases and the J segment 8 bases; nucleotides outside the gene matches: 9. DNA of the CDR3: TGTGCCTGGAGGATACAGGGGAACTGGGGCTACACCTTC. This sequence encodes CAWRIQGNWGYTF.

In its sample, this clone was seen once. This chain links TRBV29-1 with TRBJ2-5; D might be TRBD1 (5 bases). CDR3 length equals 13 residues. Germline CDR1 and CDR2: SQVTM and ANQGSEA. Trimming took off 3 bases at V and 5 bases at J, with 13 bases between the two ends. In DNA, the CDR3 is TGCAGCGTTGAGGGGCAGGGTCCGGAGACCCAGTACTTC. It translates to CSVEGQGPETQYF.

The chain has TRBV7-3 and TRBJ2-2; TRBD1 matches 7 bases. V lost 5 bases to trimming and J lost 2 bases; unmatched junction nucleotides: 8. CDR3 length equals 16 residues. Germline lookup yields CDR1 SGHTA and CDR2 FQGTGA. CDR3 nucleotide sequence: TGTGCCAGCAGCCCAAGGACAGGACGCAACACCGGGGAGCTGTTTTTT. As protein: CASSPRTGRNTGELFF.